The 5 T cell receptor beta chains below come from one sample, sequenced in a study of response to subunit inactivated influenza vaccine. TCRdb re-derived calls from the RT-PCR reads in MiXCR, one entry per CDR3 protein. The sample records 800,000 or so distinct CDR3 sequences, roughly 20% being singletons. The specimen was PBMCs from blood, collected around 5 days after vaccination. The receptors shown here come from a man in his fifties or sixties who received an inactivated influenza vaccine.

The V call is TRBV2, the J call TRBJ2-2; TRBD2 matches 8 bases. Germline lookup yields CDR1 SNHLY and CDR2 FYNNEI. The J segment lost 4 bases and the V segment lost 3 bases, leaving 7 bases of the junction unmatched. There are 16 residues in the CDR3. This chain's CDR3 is CASSDPRGGFTGELFF. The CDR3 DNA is TGTGCCAGCAGTGACCCACGGGGGGGATTCACCGGGGAGCTGTTTTTT.

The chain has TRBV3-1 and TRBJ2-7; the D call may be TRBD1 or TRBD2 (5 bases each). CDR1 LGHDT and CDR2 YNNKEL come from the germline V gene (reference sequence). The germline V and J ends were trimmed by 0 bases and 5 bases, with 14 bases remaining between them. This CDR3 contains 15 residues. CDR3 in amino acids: CASSQDFGASHEQYF. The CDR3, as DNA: TGTGCCAGCAGCCAAGATTTCGGGGCTAGCCACGAGCAGTACTTC.

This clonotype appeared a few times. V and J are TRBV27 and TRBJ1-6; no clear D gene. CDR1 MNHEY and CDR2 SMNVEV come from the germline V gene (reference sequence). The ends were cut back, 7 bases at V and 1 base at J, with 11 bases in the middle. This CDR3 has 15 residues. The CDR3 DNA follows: TGTGCCAGCACCGTTGACACTTCCTATAATTCACCCCTCCACTTT. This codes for CASTVDTSYNSPLHF.

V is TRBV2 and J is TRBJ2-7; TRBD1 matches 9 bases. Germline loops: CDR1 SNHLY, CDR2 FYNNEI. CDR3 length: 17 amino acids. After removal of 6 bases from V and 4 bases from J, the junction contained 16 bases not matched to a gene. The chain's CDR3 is CASSDEMPGQGSYEQYF. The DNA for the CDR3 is TGTGCCAGCAGCGACGAGATGCCGGGACAGGGTTCGTACGAGCAGTACTTC.

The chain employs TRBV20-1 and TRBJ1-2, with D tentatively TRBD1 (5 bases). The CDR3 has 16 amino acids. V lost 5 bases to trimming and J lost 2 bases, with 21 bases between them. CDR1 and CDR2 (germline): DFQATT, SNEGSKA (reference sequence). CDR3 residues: CSAGVGPGDNNYGYTF. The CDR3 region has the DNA TGCAGTGCTGGTGTAGGGCCGGGGGATAACAACTATGGCTACACCTTC.